Listed below are T cell receptor beta chains from one sample, sequenced in a study of neoadjuvant anti-PD-1 for oral cavity cancer. Repertoires were generated with immunoSEQ multiplex PCR, while TCRdb's copy carries only in-frame clones and drops some. The sample shows 72,000 or so clones, roughly nine tenths of them seen only once. The input for sequencing was PBMCs, taken after nivolumab (anti-PD-1) treatment. The source of these receptors is a person between 40 and 85 years old with oral cavity squamous cell carcinoma. The CDR3 runs from the conserved cysteine through the conserved F or W. D genes are given only for firm matches. Part of the rows lack a size; the others show once, few, many or a class for expanded clones.

j_call: TRBJ2-1
v_call: TRBV7-3
d_call: .
clone_size: .
cdr3_aa: CASSLQPGVHNEQFF
cdr3_nt: TGTGCCAGCAGCCTCCAGCCGGGGGTGCACAATGAGCAGTTCTTC

j_call: TRBJ2-1
v_call: TRBV4-1
d_call: .
clone_size: .
cdr3_aa: CASSLRGELLNEQFF
cdr3_nt: TGCGCCAGCAGCCTCAGAGGGGAGCTGTTAAATGAGCAGTTCTTC

j_call: TRBJ2-1
v_call: TRBV5-4
d_call: .
clone_size: once
cdr3_aa: CASSSQSSYNEQFF
cdr3_nt: TGTGCCAGCAGCAGCCAGAGCTCCTACAATGAGCAGTTCTTC

j_call: TRBJ2-3
v_call: TRBV29-1
d_call: .
clone_size: .
cdr3_aa: CSVAEGVADTQYF
cdr3_nt: TGCAGCGTTGCCGAGGGGGTGGCAGATACGCAGTATTTT

j_call: TRBJ2-5
v_call: TRBV5-1
d_call: .
clone_size: .
cdr3_aa: CASSRAVGETQYF
cdr3_nt: TGCGCCAGCAGCCGGGCTGTTGGGGAGACCCAGTACTTC

j_call: TRBJ2-7
v_call: TRBV6-5
d_call: .
clone_size: .
cdr3_aa: CASSNPIQGTNEQYF
cdr3_nt: TGTGCCAGCAGTAACCCCATACAGGGCACCAACGAGCAGTACTTC

j_call: TRBJ1-1
v_call: TRBV2
d_call: .
clone_size: .
cdr3_aa: CASRASGGSTEAFF
cdr3_nt: TGTGCCAGCAGGGCGTCGGGGGGTAGCACTGAAGCTTTCTTT

j_call: TRBJ1-2
v_call: TRBV15
d_call: .
clone_size: .
cdr3_aa: CATSRPERAAAATF
cdr3_nt: TGTGCCACCAGCAGACCCGAGAGGGCGGCGGCGGCCACCTTC

j_call: TRBJ2-1
v_call: TRBV5-8
d_call: TRBD2
clone_size: .
cdr3_aa: CASSVTSGYYNEQFF
cdr3_nt: TGTGCCAGCAGCGTGACTAGCGGATACTACAATGAGCAGTTCTTC

j_call: TRBJ1-5
v_call: TRBV30
d_call: .
clone_size: once
cdr3_aa: CAWRGQSNQPQHF
cdr3_nt: TGTGCCTGGAGGGGACAAAGCAATCAGCCCCAGCATTTT

j_call: TRBJ1-2
v_call: TRBV30
d_call: .
clone_size: .
cdr3_aa: CAWSTVQDGYTF
cdr3_nt: TGTGCCTGGAGTACGGTACAGGACGGCTACACCTTC

j_call: TRBJ2-7
v_call: TRBV5-4
d_call: .
clone_size: .
cdr3_aa: CASSLPGRYEQYF
cdr3_nt: TGTGCCAGCAGCTTACCAGGGAGATACGAGCAGTACTTC

j_call: TRBJ1-4
v_call: TRBV27
d_call: TRBD1
clone_size: .
cdr3_aa: CASSFTRQGVLGEKLFF
cdr3_nt: TGTGCCAGCAGTTTCACCCGACAGGGGGTGTTAGGTGAAAAACTGTTTTTT

j_call: TRBJ1-5
v_call: TRBV4-1
d_call: .
clone_size: .
cdr3_aa: CASSQLFTNQPQHF
cdr3_nt: TGCGCCAGCAGCCAACTATTCACTAATCAGCCCCAGCATTTT

j_call: TRBJ2-5
v_call: TRBV5-5
d_call: TRBD2
clone_size: .
cdr3_aa: CASSFGLAVGETQYF
cdr3_nt: TGTGCCAGCAGCTTTGGGCTAGCGGTCGGGGAGACCCAGTACTTC

j_call: TRBJ1-1
v_call: TRBV6-1
d_call: .
clone_size: .
cdr3_aa: CASELAGRLEAFF
cdr3_nt: TGTGCCAGCGAACTAGCAGGGAGGTTGGAAGCTTTCTTT

j_call: TRBJ2-3
v_call: TRBV9
d_call: .
clone_size: .
cdr3_aa: CASSFLGATDTQYF
cdr3_nt: TGTGCCAGCTCTTTCCTCGGGGCCACAGATACGCAGTATTTT

j_call: TRBJ1-2
v_call: TRBV6-1
d_call: .
clone_size: .
cdr3_aa: CASSSGAYGYTF
cdr3_nt: TGTGCCAGCAGTTCGGGGGCGTATGGCTACACCTTC

j_call: TRBJ1-4
v_call: TRBV2
d_call: .
clone_size: .
cdr3_aa: CASSEVPGEKLFF
cdr3_nt: TGTGCCAGCAGTGAGGTCCCAGGGGAAAAACTGTTTTTT

j_call: TRBJ2-1
v_call: TRBV7-3
d_call: .
clone_size: once
cdr3_aa: CASSPTRTQAGNEQFF
cdr3_nt: TGTGCCAGCAGCCCGACAAGGACGCAGGCTGGGAATGAGCAGTTCTTC

j_call: TRBJ2-1
v_call: TRBV13
d_call: .
clone_size: .
cdr3_aa: CASSLETGRVRSYNEQFF
cdr3_nt: TGTGCCAGCAGCTTAGAGACAGGGAGGGTTAGGTCCTACAATGAGCAGTTCTTC

j_call: TRBJ2-7
v_call: TRBV14
d_call: TRBD1
clone_size: .
cdr3_aa: CASSQLTGEIRDEQYF
cdr3_nt: TGTGCCAGCAGCCAATTAACAGGGGAAATCCGCGACGAGCAGTACTTC

j_call: TRBJ2-3
v_call: TRBV6-4
d_call: .
clone_size: .
cdr3_aa: CASSDSYSGADTQYF
cdr3_nt: TGTGCCAGCAGTGACTCGTATTCGGGTGCAGATACGCAGTATTTT

j_call: TRBJ2-3
v_call: TRBV6-5
d_call: .
clone_size: .
cdr3_aa: CASSLQGGLPDTQYF
cdr3_nt: TGTGCCAGCAGTCTCCAGGGGGGGCTGCCAGATACGCAGTATTTT

j_call: TRBJ2-1
v_call: TRBV30
d_call: .
clone_size: .
cdr3_aa: CAWSESSEPEQFF
cdr3_nt: TGTGCCTGGAGTGAATCCTCAGAACCTGAGCAGTTCTTC

j_call: TRBJ1-3
v_call: TRBV6-1
d_call: .
clone_size: .
cdr3_aa: CASSEGGNTIYF
cdr3_nt: TGTGCCAGCAGTGAAGGTGGAAACACCATATATTTT

j_call: TRBJ1-5
v_call: TRBV2
d_call: TRBD1
clone_size: few
cdr3_aa: CASSPWDSESSPQHF
cdr3_nt: TGTGCCAGCAGCCCATGGGACAGCGAGTCATCGCCCCAGCATTTT

j_call: TRBJ2-7
v_call: TRBV6-1
d_call: .
clone_size: .
cdr3_aa: CASSEGQSFIYEQYF
cdr3_nt: TGTGCCAGCAGTGAAGGGCAGAGTTTTATTTACGAGCAGTACTTC

j_call: TRBJ1-1
v_call: TRBV2
d_call: .
clone_size: .
cdr3_aa: CASRDRQYTEAFF
cdr3_nt: TGTGCCAGCAGAGACCGACAGTACACTGAAGCTTTCTTT